This entry lists 7 T cell receptor beta chains sequenced from one sample in a study of T cells after posttransplantation cyclophosphamide. Some clones are missing from TCRdb's copy, which holds only in-frame ones; the method was immunoSEQ multiplex PCR. The specimen has around 34,000 clones, none found just once. Sequencing was performed on PBMCs. Source of these receptors: a woman aged 50 to 60 in good health and a related stem cell transplant donor.

This clone came up many times. The chain is built from TRBV6-2 or TRBV6-3 and TRBJ2-1, with TRBD2 identical over 11 bases. The CDR3 consists of 15 residues. The V segment lost 7 bases and the J segment 7 bases; nucleotides outside the gene matches: 9. The germline CDR1 and CDR2 sequences are MNHEY and SVGEGT. CDR3 residues: CASKFRASGRNEQFF. The CDR3 DNA reads as TGTGCCAGCAAATTCAGGGCTAGCGGGAGGAATGAGCAGTTCTTC.

There are many counts of this clone. The chain links TRBV11-2 to TRBJ2-1; no reliable D call. The V end was cut by 5 bases, the J end by 3 bases, with 8 bases between. Germline assignment: CDR1 SGHAT and CDR2 FQNNGV. CDR3 length equals 13 residues. The CDR3 is CASSQTSYNEQFF. In nucleotides, the CDR3 is TGTGCCAGCAGCCAAACAAGCTACAATGAGCAGTTCTTC.

This clone has a count of ten or more. The chain links TRBV7-9 to TRBJ1-1; TRBD1 aligns across 9 bases. V was pared by 3 bases and J by 5 bases, with 4 bases of the junction left unmatched. There are 14 residues in the CDR3. Germline CDR1 is SEHNR and CDR2 is FQNEAQ (reference sequence). The CDR3 here is CASSFSGQGTEAFF. For the CDR3, the DNA is TGTGCCAGCAGCTTCTCCGGACAGGGGACTGAAGCTTTCTTT.

This clone was counted at least ten times. The gene calls are TRBV19 and TRBJ2-5; TRBD1 agrees at 9 bases. V lost 2 bases, J lost 4 bases, and 8 bases stayed unmatched. Germline V gene data show CDR1 as LNHDA and CDR2 as SQIVND (reference sequence). CDR3 length equals 16 residues. The CDR3 region is CASSIPGQGGGETQYF. The CDR3 bases are TGTGCCAGTAGTATACCGGGACAGGGAGGAGGAGAGACCCAGTACTTC.

In this sample, this clone turned up many times. CDR3 loop: CASKRDHNQPQHF. Written as DNA, the CDR3 is TGTGCCAGCAAGCGGGATCACAATCAGCCCCAGCATTTT. The chain joins TRBV2 to TRBJ1-5; D unresolved. CDR1 and CDR2 from the germline V gene are SNHLY and FYNNEI. The CDR3 has 13 residues. Trimming took off 7 bases at V and 3 bases at J, with 10 bases between the two ends.

This clone was seen many times. The rearrangement uses TRBV4-3 and TRBJ1-1; D is ambiguous. The germline gives CDR1 LGHNA, CDR2 YSLEER. CDR3 length equals 13 residues. The germline V and J ends were trimmed by 4 bases and 3 bases, with 9 bases remaining between them. The CDR3 DNA reads as TGCGCCAGCAGCCCCTCCCTCGACACTGAAGCTTTCTTT. This codes for CASSPSLDTEAFF.

This clone came up a few times. The same CDR3 is also encoded by other DNA sequences in this sample. The chain employs TRBV7-3 and TRBJ1-1; possibly TRBD1 for D (5 bases). V shed 6 bases and J shed 10 bases, with 18 bases lying between them. In germline, CDR1 is SGHTA, CDR2 FQGTGA. The CDR3 totals 13 residues. The chain's CDR3 is CASSKLGQGTAFF. The CDR3 DNA is TGTGCCAGCAGTAAATTGGGGCAGGGAACAGCTTTCTTT.